The clone carrying this T cell receptor beta chain has a handful of counts. Its matching antigen is unknown. This sample was included in a study of cytomegalovirus exposure and HLA in healthy donors. Overall study results and limits: Using the classifier, cytomegalovirus status was reportedly diagnosed with high specificity and sensitivity.

V lost 5 bases, J lost 3 bases, and 20 bases lay in between. From germline, CDR1 is PRHDT and CDR2 FYEKMQ (reference sequence). CDR3 length: 17 amino acids. Primers for the PCR totalled 60 Vbeta and 13 Jbeta. TCRdb's copy holds only in-frame clones and misses some; the assay was immunoSEQ multiplex PCR. The table records 55,000 to 80,000 clones, roughly 78% of them present only once. Material: PBMCs. The rearrangement links TRBV13 to TRBJ2-1; D gene unclear. The TCR comes from a man between 18 and 35 years old in good health and CMV-seronegative. CDR3 coding DNA: TGTGCCAGCAGCCCCGCAACAAAAGACAAGAACTACAATGAGCAGTTCTTC. Residues: CASSPATKDKNYNEQFF.